This is a list of T cell receptor beta chains from one sample in a study of beta chain features in type 1 diabetes. This table comes from immunoSEQ multiplex PCR, and its TCRdb copy is limited to in-frame clones, with some not included. The repertoire holds around 150,000 clones, with 6.9% as singletons. Source material: central memory CD4+ T cells from blood. These receptors were taken from a woman aged 25-40 years in good health. Both conserved end residues are part of each CDR3. A D gene is named only where the DNA matches it firmly. Only part of the rows carry a size: once, few, many, or a class if the clone is expanded.

size	D	V	J	CDR3	DNA
.	.	TRBV5-1	TRBJ1-1	CASSLQGNTEAFF	TGCGCCAGCAGCCTACAGGGCAACACTGAAGCTTTCTTT
.	TRBD1	TRBV2	TRBJ2-5	CASSGGTGRETQYF	TGTGCCAGCAGTGGTGGGACAGGGAGAGAGACCCAGTACTTC
few	TRBD1	TRBV2	TRBJ2-5	CASRPQGARQETQYF	TGTGCCAGCAGACCACAGGGGGCGAGACAAGAGACCCAGTACTTC
.	TRBD1	TRBV27	TRBJ2-5	CASLWDRAPRETQYF	TGTGCCAGTTTGTGGGACAGGGCTCCCCGAGAGACCCAGTACTTC
.	.	TRBV4-3	TRBJ2-7	CASSQDIRRDHEQYF	TGCGCCAGCAGCCAAGATATTAGGAGGGACCACGAGCAGTACTTC
.	TRBD2	TRBV11-2	TRBJ2-3	CASSLDEAGGSTDTQYF	TGTGCCAGCAGCTTAGATGAAGCGGGAGGGAGCACAGATACGCAGTATTTT
.	TRBD2	TRBV7-9	TRBJ2-1	CASSLAGSGRGNEQFF	TGTGCCAGCAGCTTAGCGGGTAGCGGGAGGGGCAATGAGCAGTTCTTC
few	TRBD2	TRBV5-1	TRBJ2-7	CASSLGRLAGFSYEQYF	TGCGCCAGCAGCTTGGGGAGACTAGCGGGTTTCTCCTACGAGCAGTACTTC
.	.	TRBV7-2	TRBJ2-7	CASSSGLGSSYEQYF	TGTGCCAGCAGCTCCGGATTGGGCAGTTCCTACGAGCAGTACTTC
many	TRBD1	TRBV29-1	TRBJ2-5	CSVDRGRETQYF	TGCAGCGTTGACAGGGGGCGAGAGACCCAGTACTTC
few	TRBD1	TRBV4-3	TRBJ1-2	CASSQLTGGSGYGYTF	TGCGCCAGCAGCCAATTGACAGGGGGATCGGGCTATGGCTACACCTTC
.	TRBD2	TRBV6-6	TRBJ2-5	CASNGLAGDLLDF	TGTGCCAGCAACGGACTAGCGGGAGACCTCCTCGACTTC
many	TRBD2	TRBV7-2	TRBJ2-7	CASSLVSLAGGAYEQYF	TGTGCCAGCAGCTTAGTCAGTCTAGCGGGAGGCGCCTACGAGCAGTACTTC